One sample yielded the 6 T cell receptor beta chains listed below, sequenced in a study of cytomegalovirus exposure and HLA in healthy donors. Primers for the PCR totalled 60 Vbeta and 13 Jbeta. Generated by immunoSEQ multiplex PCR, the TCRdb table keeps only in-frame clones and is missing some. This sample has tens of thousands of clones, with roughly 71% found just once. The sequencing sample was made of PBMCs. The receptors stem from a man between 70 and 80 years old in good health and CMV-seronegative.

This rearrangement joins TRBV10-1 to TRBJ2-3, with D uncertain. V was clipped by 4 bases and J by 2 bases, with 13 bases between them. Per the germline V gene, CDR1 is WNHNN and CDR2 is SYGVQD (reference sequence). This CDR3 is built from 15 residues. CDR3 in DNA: TGCGCCAGCAGTGGCGGTCTGCTAGACACAGATACGCAGTATTTT. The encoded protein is CASSGGLLDTDTQYF.

CDR3 in amino acids: CASSRTSYTGELFF. CDR3 coding DNA: TGTGCCAGCAGCCGGACATCTTACACCGGGGAGCTGTTTTTT. This chain links TRBV6-5 with TRBJ2-2, with D maybe TRBD1 (5 bases). Trimming cost V 6 bases and J 3 bases, with 11 bases left between them. The CDR3 runs to 14 residues. Germline V gene data show CDR1 as MNHEY and CDR2 as SVGAGI.

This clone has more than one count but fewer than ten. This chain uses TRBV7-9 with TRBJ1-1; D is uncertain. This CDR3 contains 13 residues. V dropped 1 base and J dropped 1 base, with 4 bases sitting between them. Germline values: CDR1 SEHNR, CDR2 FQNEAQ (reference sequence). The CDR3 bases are TGTGCCAGCAGCTTAGTCCAGAACACTGAAGCTTTCTTT. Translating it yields CASSLVQNTEAFF.

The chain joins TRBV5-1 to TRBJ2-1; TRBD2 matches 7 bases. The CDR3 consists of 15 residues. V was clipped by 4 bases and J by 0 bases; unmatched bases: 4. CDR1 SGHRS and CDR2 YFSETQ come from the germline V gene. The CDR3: CASSGGVGSYNEQFF. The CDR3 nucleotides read TGCGCCAGCAGCGGGGGGGTGGGCTCCTACAATGAGCAGTTCTTC.

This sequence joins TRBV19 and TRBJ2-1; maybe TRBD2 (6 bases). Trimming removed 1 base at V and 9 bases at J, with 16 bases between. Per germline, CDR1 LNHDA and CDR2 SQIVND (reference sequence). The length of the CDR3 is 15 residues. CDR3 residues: CASSIGDSPGGEQFF. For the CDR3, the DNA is TGTGCCAGTAGTATAGGGGACTCCCCGGGTGGTGAGCAGTTCTTC.

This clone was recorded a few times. The CDR3 loop reads CASSEQGANSPLHF. CDR3 bases: TGCGCCAGCAGTGAGCAGGGGGCAAATTCACCCCTCCACTTT. V is TRBV10-1 and J is TRBJ1-6; 8 bases are a match to TRBD1. V shed 2 bases, J shed 7 bases, and the junction held 1 base outside the gene matches. This CDR3 is 14 amino acids long. CDR1 WNHNN and CDR2 SYGVQD come from the germline V gene (reference sequence).